The table lists the clone carrying this T cell receptor (beta chain) with a few counts. What it binds is unknown. The record originates from a study of blood T cells in healthy people across ages. The CDR3 has 16 amino acids. The germline gives CDR1 SGHTA, CDR2 FQGTGA. With 2 bases clipped from V and 8 bases from J, the junction kept 7 bases outside the gene matches. Study-level points and caveats: A greater number of naive CD4+ cells and higher diversity distinguished long-lived donors from aged donors.

Next came a second PCR, run for about 7 to 12 cycles, which used a sample-barcoded 5' primer along with a J-beta primer mix. Each cDNA was tagged by a template-switch adaptor containing 12 random nucleotides. TCRdb reprocessed the 5' RACE reads via MiXCR and lists one record per CDR3 protein. The profile covers more than 650,000 distinct CDR3 sequences, with under 30% appearing a single time and 2.5% to 3.5% taken by the ten largest. The same data also contributed to another study, on T cells of mothers and their children. From that study: Sequencing returned over 8 million TCR beta CDR3 reads per mother and 3 million to 3.5 million per child.

This chain joins TRBV7-3 and TRBJ2-1; 12 nucleotides align to TRBD2. Source material: blood. This receptor was identified in a boy aged 5-17 years in good health. The CDR3 DNA is TGTGCCAGCAGCTTATCTCCTAGCGGGGGGGCAGATGAGCAGTTCTTC. Its protein is CASSLSPSGGADEQFF.